This T cell receptor (beta chain) is from a study of radiotherapy plus CTLA-4 blockade in lung cancer. Study information: Of the patients, 15% to 20% showed objective responses and approximately 34% attained disease control. General study points: Per reports, early blood T cell clone dynamics, plus interferon-beta, forecast response most strongly.

V was cut by 4 bases and J by 0 bases, with 14 bases left in between. Germline lookup yields CDR1 SGHKS and CDR2 YYEKEE (reference sequence). The CDR3 consists of 15 residues. Of note for this clone: Its target is unknown.

Assay: immunoSEQ multiplex PCR; the TCRdb copy retains only in-frame clones and omits some. The sample includes some 100,000 clones, around 81% of them seen just once. This specimen consisted of peripheral blood, obtained from a patient treated with radiotherapy plus ipilimumab. This TCR was recovered from a human donor with non-small cell lung cancer that progressed on radiotherapy plus ipilimumab. The chain is built from TRBV5-5 and TRBJ2-7, with D possibly TRBD2 on 8 matching bases. CDR3 coding DNA: TGTGCCAGCAGCCCGGGGGGGACAGCCTCCTACGAGCAGTACTTC. This codes for CASSPGGTASYEQYF.